This T cell receptor (beta chain) is drawn from a study of PD-1 blockade in classical Hodgkin lymphoma. General study findings and limits: A significant rise in TCR diversity by C4D1 was seen for CD4+ but not CD8+ cells.

Regarding time point: cycle 4 day 1 (C4D1), after 6 weeks of nivolumab. Every single patient, without exception, relapsed after autologous stem cell transplantation, and brentuximab vedotin exposure varied. Negative selection with magnets was how CD8+ T cells were isolated from the thawed PBMCs. This CDR3 is 15 amino acids long. V was clipped by 6 bases and J by 7 bases; unmatched bases: 12. The germline CDR1 and CDR2 sequences are LNHDA and SQIVND (reference sequence). Clones were read by immunoSEQ multiplex PCR, and TCRdb kept only the in-frame ones, dropping some. The table lists approximately 19,000 clones, 88% of them singletons. About this clone itself: What it binds is unknown.

The specimen comprised CD8+ T cells from blood, sampled before the fourth cycle of nivolumab. This chain links TRBV19 with TRBJ2-1; 7 nucleotides align to TRBD1. This TCR was recovered from a human donor with classical Hodgkin lymphoma. DNA of the CDR3: TGTGCCAGTAGCTCCTCGACAGGGTTTAGTAATGAGCAGTTCTTC. Protein: CASSSSTGFSNEQFF.